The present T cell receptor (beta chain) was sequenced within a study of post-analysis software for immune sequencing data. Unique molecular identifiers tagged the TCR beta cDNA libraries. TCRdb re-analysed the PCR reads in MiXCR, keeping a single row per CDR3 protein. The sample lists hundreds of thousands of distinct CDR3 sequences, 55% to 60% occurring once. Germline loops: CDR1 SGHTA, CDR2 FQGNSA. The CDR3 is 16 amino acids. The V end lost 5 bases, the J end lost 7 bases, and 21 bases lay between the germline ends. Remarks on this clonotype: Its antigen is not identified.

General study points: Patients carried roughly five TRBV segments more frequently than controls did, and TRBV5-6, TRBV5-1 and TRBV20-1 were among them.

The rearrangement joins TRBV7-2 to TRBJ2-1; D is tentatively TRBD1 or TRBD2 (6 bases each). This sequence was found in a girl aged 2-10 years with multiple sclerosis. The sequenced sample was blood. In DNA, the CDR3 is TGTGCCAGCAGCCTCCGAGGGGGGCAATTTAGGAATGAGCAGTTCTTC. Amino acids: CASSLRGGQFRNEQFF.